The present T cell receptor (beta chain) was sequenced within a study of Ad26.COV2.S vaccination and SARS-CoV-2 variants. About the research overall: Each vaccinee took Ad26.COV2.S intramuscularly, once or twice 56 days apart. The study, taken as a whole, reports: Marked by substantial breadth, spike-specific CD8+ and CD4+ T cell responses were reportedly seen after vaccination. It was vaccine recipients, not placebo recipients, who had the higher spike-specific TCR breadth.

This clone was seen only once. Its antigen is as yet unknown. The treatment was: around 19 received Ad26.COV2.S at low or high dose, single or two shots; 5 received placebo; per-sample allocation not given. Following the first vaccine or placebo injection, samples were taken on day 63. This CDR3 is built from 17 residues. Germline V gives CDR1 MNHEY, CDR2 SMNVEV (reference sequence). Trimming took 0 bases from V and 2 from J, leaving 16 bases between them. Profiling relied on immunoSEQ multiplex PCR, and the TCRdb table lists in-frame clones only, not all of them. Of hundreds of thousands of clones in the sample, 80% to 90% are singletons; the top ten hold approximately 3.6%.

The sequence came from a person between 18 and 59 years old who received the Ad26.COV2.S COVID-19 vaccine or a placebo. The input for sequencing was peripheral blood, taken in a trial of Ad26.COV2.S vaccine versus placebo. The rearrangement links TRBV27 to TRBJ1-2; D ambiguous. The CDR3 nucleotides read TGTGCCAGCAGTTTATCGCCAACGGTAAACTTAAACTATGGCTACACCTTC. Translation gives CASSLSPTVNLNYGYTF.